This T cell receptor (beta chain) was sequenced for a study of STAT5B mutations in CD4+ large granular lymphocyte leukemia. Regarding the study as a whole: 8/27 top patient clones versus 2/35 control clones were TRBV06-family.

V dropped 4 bases and J dropped 6; count of bases not matched to a gene: 10. The length of the CDR3 is 15 residues. Germline CDR1 and CDR2: SGDLS and YYNGEE. Assay used: immunoSEQ multiplex PCR; TCRdb lists only in-frame clones, some missing. The data contain roughly 30,000 clones, roughly 87% of them singletons. Controls came from buffy coats of healthy blood donors. Regarding this clone: Its antigen is not known.

The sequenced sample was CD4+ T cells from blood buffy coats. This clonotype was sampled from a human donor in good health. This rearrangement joins TRBV9 to TRBJ2-1; 7 positions agree with TRBD2. Here the CDR3 DNA reads TGTGCCAGCAGCCCCTGGGAGGGCCAGGTCAATGAGCAGTTCTTC. Translating gives CASSPWEGQVNEQFF. Drawing the rest from reference TRBV9 and TRBJ2-1, the complete variable domain is DSGVTQTPKHLITATGQRVTLRCSPRSGDLSVYWYQQSLDQGLQFLIQYYNGEERAKGNILERFSAQQFPDLHSELNLSSLELGDSALYFCASSPWEGQVNEQFFGPGTRLTVL.